The 3 T cell receptor beta chains presented below share a single source sample, sequenced in a study of blood T cell repertoires in COVID-19. The repertoire was sequenced with immunoSEQ multiplex PCR; TCRdb's copy has only in-frame clones and lacks some. This table has under 300,000 clones, about 91% appearing once. Sequenced sample: PBMCs or T cells enriched from blood (not recorded which). These receptors all come from a woman in her 40s with acute COVID-19.

The V and J genes are TRBV7-2 and TRBJ1-4, with 8 bases lining up with TRBD1. The J segment lost 7 bases and the V segment lost 5 bases, leaving 9 bases of the junction unmatched. Germline CDR1 reads SGHTA; CDR2 reads FQGNSA. The length of the CDR3 is 15 residues. In DNA form, the CDR3 reads TGTGCCAGCAGCACTCAACAGGGGGACGGTGAAAAACTGTTTTTT. It translates to CASSTQQGDGEKLFF.

The chain carries TRBV18 and TRBJ2-5; D is possibly TRBD1 (6 bases). The CDR3 runs 14 residues. The germline V and J ends were trimmed by 0 bases and 5 bases, with 10 bases remaining between them. Germline values: CDR1 KGHSH, CDR2 LQKENI. The CDR3 region is CASSPPSRGETQYF. CDR3 in DNA: TGTGCCAGCTCACCACCTTCCAGGGGTGAGACCCAGTACTTC.

The V and J genes are TRBV5-6 and TRBJ2-1; 12 bases map to TRBD2. The CDR3 contains 15 residues. J was trimmed by 7 bases and V by 2 bases; bases with no gene match: 4. From germline, CDR1 is SGHDT and CDR2 YYEEEE. This CDR3 is CASSFGTSGRNEQFF. Here the CDR3 DNA reads TGTGCCAGCAGCTTTGGAACTAGCGGGAGGAATGAGCAGTTCTTC.